This TCR beta chain stems from a study of PD-1 blockade in classical Hodgkin lymphoma. Study findings and constraints: TCR diversity rose significantly by C4D1 in CD4+ but not CD8+ cells.

The CDR3 contains 13 residues. Per germline, CDR1 SGHRS and CDR2 YFSETQ. V lost 3 bases, J lost 9 bases, and 12 bases lay in between. TCRdb's table, derived via immunoSEQ multiplex PCR, lists solely in-frame clones and lacks some. The sample consists of about 98,000 clones, roughly 92% of them appearing once. Patients all relapsed after autologous stem cell transplantation, and there was variation in brentuximab vedotin exposure. Reported best responses ranged across complete response, partial response or progressive disease. This clone has a single count. The antigen remains unidentified. The chain joins TRBV5-1 to TRBJ2-2, with D possibly matching TRBD2 (5 bases). The source material was peripheral blood mononuclear cells (PBMCs), sampled at baseline. The sequence was obtained from a human donor with classical Hodgkin lymphoma. CDR3 protein: CASSYERARELFF. DNA of the CDR3: TGCGCCAGCAGCTACGAGAGGGCCCGGGAGCTGTTTTTT.